These 29 T cell receptor beta chains were all obtained from the same sample, sequenced in a study of T-cell reconstitution after alpha-beta-depleted transplantation in children. Researchers prepared the TCRbeta library using unique molecular identifiers, the study reports. TCRdb passed the PCR reads through MiXCR, listing each CDR3 protein once. The sample shows about 360,000 distinct CDR3 sequences, about an eighth of them seen only once. The material sequenced was PBMCs, taken from the stem cell graft. These receptor sequences come from a human donor who donated a stem cell graft to a child with Fanconi anemia.

This clonotype showed up many times. The chain has TRBV5-1 and TRBJ2-2; D is uncertain. Trimming shortened V by 1 base and J by 2 bases, and 6 bases separated the two germline ends. Germline V gene sequence: CDR1 SGHRS, CDR2 YFSETQ. The CDR3 has 14 residues. The CDR3 nucleotides read TGCGCCAGCAGCTTGCCGGCAAACACCGGGGAGCTGTTTTTT. It codes for CASSLPANTGELFF.

This sequence joins TRBV5-4 and TRBJ2-2; the D is unclear. CDR1 and CDR2 from the germline V gene are SGHNT and YYREEE (reference sequence). Trimming stripped 0 bases from V and 4 bases from J, with 10 bases between. The CDR3 has 15 amino acids. CDR3 nucleotides: TGTGCCAGCAGCTTGGCCACGACGCGCACCGGGGAGCTGTTTTTT. Translated, it gives CASSLATTRTGELFF.

At least ten counts were recorded for this clonotype. The chain joins TRBV20-1 to TRBJ1-3; 9 bases map to TRBD1. The CDR3 consists of 16 residues. Trimming cost V 3 bases and J 3 bases; bases outside gene matches: 9. Germline-derived CDR1 and CDR2 are DFQATT and SNEGSKA (reference sequence). In DNA, the CDR3 is TGCAGTGCTAGGTTAACAGGGGGCTTCTTTGGAAACACCATATATTTT. Amino acid sequence: CSARLTGGFFGNTIYF.

The chain recombines TRBV7-2 with TRBJ2-1, with 8 bases lining up with TRBD2. The trim removed 5 bases at V and 8 bases at J, leaving 17 bases unmatched. The CDR3 has 17 residues. The V gene's germline CDR1 is SGHTA and CDR2 FQGNSA. The CDR3 sequence is CASSPPPGTRMDHEQFF. Here the CDR3 DNA reads TGTGCCAGCAGCCCCCCACCCGGGACTAGGATGGATCATGAGCAGTTCTTC.

V is TRBV5-1 and J is TRBJ1-1, with TRBD1 as a possible D gene (6 bases). Germline loops: CDR1 SGHRS, CDR2 YFSETQ. CDR3 length: 14 residues. The V end was cut by 4 bases, the J end by 1 base, with 11 bases between. CDR3 in amino acids: CASSQQGGNTEAFF. The CDR3, as DNA: TGCGCCAGCAGCCAACAGGGTGGGAACACTGAAGCTTTCTTT.

This chain joins TRBV12-3 or TRBV12-4 and TRBJ2-5; no firm D call. The CDR3 totals 12 residues. Trimming left V 8 bases short and J 2 bases short, with 9 bases between. The CDR3 reads CASQRDQETQYF. CDR3 DNA sequence: TGTGCCAGCCAAAGGGATCAAGAGACCCAGTACTTC.

The sample holds many counts of this clonotype. V usage is TRBV20-1 and J usage is TRBJ1-1; 7 nucleotides line up with TRBD1. With 3 bases clipped from V and 5 bases from J, the junction kept 6 bases outside the gene matches. The germline V gene encodes CDR1 DFQATT and CDR2 SNEGSKA (reference sequence). This CDR3 contains 13 residues. For the CDR3, the DNA is TGCAGTGCTAGGACAGGGAGAGGGACTGAAGCTTTCTTT. Its protein product is CSARTGRGTEAFF.

The genes are TRBV6-2 or TRBV6-3 and TRBJ2-3, with D uncertain. The V end lost 10 bases, the J end lost 8 bases, and 19 bases lay between the germline ends. The V gene's germline CDR1 is MNHEY and CDR2 SVGEGT. The CDR3 sequence is 13 residues long. The CDR3, as DNA: TGTGCCACTTTAGAAAATGCCGGACGTACGCAGTATTTT. This codes for CATLENAGRTQYF.

The V call is TRBV5-4, the J call TRBJ2-7, with D tentatively TRBD1 (5 bases). Germline V gene lookup returns CDR1 SGHNT and CDR2 YYREEE (reference sequence). V was pared by 0 bases and J by 1 base, with 11 bases between. The CDR3 runs 15 residues. In DNA form, the CDR3 reads TGTGCCAGCAGCTTGGAGGGGCCGGCATCCTACGAGCAGTACTTC. Translating it yields CASSLEGPASYEQYF.

V gene TRBV6-5 combines with J gene TRBJ2-1; 14 positions match TRBD2. Germline CDR1 is MNHEY and CDR2 is SVGAGI. The trim removed 2 bases at V and 7 bases at J, leaving 4 bases unmatched. CDR3 length: 16 residues. CDR3 protein: CASSYRGTSGGNEQFF. Written as DNA, the CDR3 is TGTGCCAGCAGTTACCGAGGGACTAGCGGGGGTAATGAGCAGTTCTTC.

The genes are TRBV6-5 and TRBJ1-2, with 7 bases that match TRBD1. Trimming took 5 bases from V and 0 from J; bases not matched to a gene: 12. The CDR3 has 17 amino acids. Germline V CDR1 and CDR2: MNHEY, SVGAGI. The CDR3 is CASSTGDWDSTNYGYTF. DNA of the CDR3: TGTGCCAGCAGTACCGGGGATTGGGACAGTACTAACTATGGCTACACCTTC.

This clonotype was seen repeatedly, ten times or more. The J gene is TRBJ2-5, the V gene TRBV4-3; 7 nucleotides align to TRBD1. Losses at the gene ends were 0 bases for V and 5 bases for J; bases not matched to a gene: 3. This CDR3 contains 14 residues. Germline CDR1 reads LGHNA; CDR2 reads YSLEER. CDR3 amino acids: CASSQDSRGETQYF. The CDR3 DNA follows: TGCGCCAGCAGCCAAGACAGCAGGGGGGAGACCCAGTACTTC.

V is TRBV5-1 and J is TRBJ1-1; D unclear. Trimming took off 4 bases at V and 4 bases at J, with 17 bases between the two ends. The V gene's germline CDR1 is SGHRS and CDR2 YFSETQ. The CDR3 totals 15 residues. The CDR3 sequence is CASSLGGGGLTEAFF. The CDR3 region has the DNA TGCGCCAGCAGCCTGGGAGGCGGAGGGCTCACTGAAGCTTTCTTT.

The V gene is TRBV5-1, the J gene TRBJ2-3; D uncertain. The germline V and J ends were trimmed by 4 bases and 0 bases, with 12 bases remaining between them. The CDR3 length is 15 residues. Per the germline V gene, CDR1 is SGHRS and CDR2 is YFSETQ. CDR3 bases: TGCGCCAGCAGCCCCGACGGGTCTAGCACAGATACGCAGTATTTT. This codes for CASSPDGSSTDTQYF.

The chain combines TRBV5-1 with TRBJ2-6, with 7 bases aligning to TRBD1. V trimming: 4 bases; J trimming: 0 bases; junction bases outside the gene matches: 4. The CDR3 has 16 residues. Germline values: CDR1 SGHRS, CDR2 YFSETQ. The CDR3 region has the DNA TGCGCCAGCAGCCCAGGGGGAAGCTCTGGGGCCAACGTCCTGACTTTC. Translated: CASSPGGSSGANVLTF. Using reference TRBV5-1 and TRBJ2-6 for the parts outside the CDR3, the full variable domain is KAGVTQTPRYLIKTRGQQVTLSCSPISGHRSVSWYQQTPGQGLQFLFEYFSETQRNKGNFPGRFSGRQFSNSRSEMNVSTLELGDSALYLCASSPGGSSGANVLTFGAGSRLTVL.

This clonotype was seen only a few times. The CDR3 region is CASSLRLAGGKDEQFF. CDR3 nucleotides: TGTGCCAGCAGCTTAAGGCTAGCGGGGGGTAAAGATGAGCAGTTCTTC. The gene calls are TRBV7-8 and TRBJ2-1; 11 bases line up with TRBD2. The V gene's germline CDR1 is SGHVS and CDR2 FQNEAQ. There are 16 residues in the CDR3. V trimming: 2 bases; J trimming: 8 bases; junction bases outside the gene matches: 8.

This clonotype occurred a few times. This chain joins TRBV5-1 and TRBJ2-2; D ambiguous. V was trimmed by 0 bases and J by 3 bases, leaving 6 bases between them. The CDR3 has 14 amino acids. Looked up from germline, CDR1 is SGHRS and CDR2 is YFSETQ. In DNA, the CDR3 is TGCGCCAGCAGCTTGGATGTTGACACCGGGGAGCTGTTTTTT. Amino acid sequence: CASSLDVDTGELFF. Based on the CDR3 plus reference TRBV5-1 and TRBJ2-2, the full variable domain is KAGVTQTPRYLIKTRGQQVTLSCSPISGHRSVSWYQQTPGQGLQFLFEYFSETQRNKGNFPGRFSGRQFSNSRSEMNVSTLELGDSALYLCASSLDVDTGELFFGEGSRLTVL.

This clonotype has just a few counts. This chain joins TRBV15 and TRBJ1-3; tentative D call: TRBD1 (6 bases). Trimming stripped 1 base from V and 2 bases from J, with 15 bases between. This CDR3 spans 17 amino acids. Per germline, CDR1 LNHNV and CDR2 YYDKDF (reference sequence). CDR3 sequence reads: CATSRVLGGATGNTIYF. Written as DNA, the CDR3 is TGTGCCACCAGCAGAGTACTCGGGGGGGCTACTGGAAACACCATATATTTT.

This clonotype was observed a handful of times. The chain couples TRBV3-1 to TRBJ2-5; D unclear. CDR1 and CDR2 (germline): LGHDT, YNNKEL (reference sequence). The CDR3 loop spans 12 amino acids. V was cut by 4 bases and J by 3 bases, with 6 bases left in between. CDR3 amino acids: CASSPSKETQYF. The CDR3 region has the DNA TGTGCCAGCAGCCCATCGAAAGAGACCCAGTACTTC.

This clonotype was counted only a few times. V is TRBV12-3 or TRBV12-4 and J is TRBJ2-7; TRBD1 is a possible D gene (5 bases). CDR3 length: 14 amino acids. V lost 2 bases and J lost 2, with 10 bases in between. In DNA form, the CDR3 reads TGTGCCAGCAGTTTAAGTGACAGTCCCTACGAGCAGTACTTC. Translated: CASSLSDSPYEQYF.

The rearrangement uses TRBV4-2 and TRBJ2-1, with 9 bases that match TRBD2. The CDR3 is 16 residues long. The trim removed 4 bases at V and 9 bases at J, leaving 13 bases unmatched. CDR1 is LGHNA and CDR2 is YNFKEQ in the germline V gene. Written as DNA, the CDR3 is TGTGCCAGCAGCCCTCGTGGCGCGGGGGGGCTCGGTGAGCAGTTCTTC. Its protein product is CASSPRGAGGLGEQFF.

V usage is TRBV7-2 and J usage is TRBJ1-1; D unresolved. Germline-derived CDR1 and CDR2 are SGHTA and FQGNSA. With 3 bases removed from V and 6 bases from J, the gap between germline ends came to 11 bases. The CDR3 has 13 amino acids. CDR3 bases: TGTGCCAGCAGCTTCAGTCCAAGGGCTGAAGCTTTCTTT. Translation: CASSFSPRAEAFF.

The genes are TRBV18 and TRBJ2-7; 7 bases fit TRBD1. Germline V gene data show CDR1 as KGHSH and CDR2 as LQKENI. CDR3 length equals 13 residues. V lost 2 bases to trimming and J lost 5 bases; unmatched junction nucleotides: 3. The DNA for the CDR3 is TGTGCCAGCTCACCAGGACAGGAGGACGAGCAGTACTTC. It yields the protein CASSPGQEDEQYF.

This clonotype was counted between two and nine times. The rearrangement joins TRBV7-9 to TRBJ2-7; D could derive from TRBD1 or TRBD2 (5 bases each). Germline V gives CDR1 SEHNR, CDR2 FQNEAQ (reference sequence). The CDR3 consists of 13 residues. The V end was cut by 1 base, the J end by 5 bases, with 9 bases between. CDR3: CASSLEGPDEQYV. DNA for the CDR3: TGTGCCAGCAGCTTAGAGGGACCAGACGAGCAGTACGTC.

The chain couples TRBV27 to TRBJ2-3, with 10 nucleotides matching TRBD2. Germline V gene lookup returns CDR1 MNHEY and CDR2 SMNVEV (reference sequence). The CDR3 contains 12 residues. J lost 10 bases, V lost 5 bases, and 3 bases had no gene match. The CDR3 loop is CASSTSGGAQYF. As DNA, the CDR3 is TGTGCCAGCAGTACAAGCGGGGGGGCGCAGTATTTT.

This chain uses TRBV6-1 with TRBJ2-1; unclear D gene. Germline V lookup: CDR1 MNHNS, CDR2 SASEGT. CDR3 length equals 14 residues. V was pared by 6 bases and J by 5 bases, with 14 bases between. CDR3 nucleotides: TGTGCCAGCAGCTCAGGAGCCTTTAACAATGAGCAGTTCTTC. Translated, it gives CASSSGAFNNEQFF.

This clonotype was recorded many times. The J gene is TRBJ2-5, the V gene TRBV29-1, with 7 bases that match TRBD2. V was pared by 3 bases and J by 4 bases, with 2 bases of the junction left unmatched. The CDR3 contains 12 residues. The germline gives CDR1 SQVTM, CDR2 ANQGSEA. The CDR3: CSVEWGGETQYF. DNA for the CDR3: TGCAGCGTTGAGTGGGGGGGAGAGACCCAGTACTTC.

In its sample, this clonotype was seen once. The genes are TRBV12-3 or TRBV12-4 and TRBJ2-7, with D maybe TRBD1 (5 bases). The CDR3 has 16 amino acids. Trimming pared 1 base from V and 3 bases from J, leaving 16 bases between. CDR3 nucleotide sequence: TGTGCCAGCAGTTTAGTTGGGGCTAATCGGAACTACGAGCAGTACTTC. This gives the protein CASSLVGANRNYEQYF.

This chain connects TRBV7-3 to TRBJ2-5; 9 nucleotides agree with TRBD2. There are 16 residues in the CDR3. Germline V gene lookup returns CDR1 SGHTA and CDR2 FQGTGA. Trimming at V came to 5 bases and at J to 9 bases, leaving 16 bases not matched to a gene. CDR3 nucleotide sequence: TGTGCCAGCAGCCCTGCGGGGGGGTCCATGGGGTTTGCCCAGTACTTC. It is translated as CASSPAGGSMGFAQYF.